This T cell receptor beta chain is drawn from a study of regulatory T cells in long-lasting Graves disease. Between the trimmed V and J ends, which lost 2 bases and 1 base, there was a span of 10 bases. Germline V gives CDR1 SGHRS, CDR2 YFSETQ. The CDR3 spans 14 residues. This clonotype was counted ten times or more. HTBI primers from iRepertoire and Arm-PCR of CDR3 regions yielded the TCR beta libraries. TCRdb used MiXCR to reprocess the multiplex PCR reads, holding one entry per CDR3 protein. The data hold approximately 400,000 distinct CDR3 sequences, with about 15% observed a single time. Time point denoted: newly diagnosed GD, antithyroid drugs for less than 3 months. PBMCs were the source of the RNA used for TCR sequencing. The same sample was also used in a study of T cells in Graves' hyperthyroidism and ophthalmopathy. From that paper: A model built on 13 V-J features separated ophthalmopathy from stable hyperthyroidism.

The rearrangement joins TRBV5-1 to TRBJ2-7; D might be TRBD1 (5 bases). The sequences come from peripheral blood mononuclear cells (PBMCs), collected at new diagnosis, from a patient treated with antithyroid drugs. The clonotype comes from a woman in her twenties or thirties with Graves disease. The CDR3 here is CASSFSRVSYEQYF. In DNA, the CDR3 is TGCGCCAGCAGCTTCTCCAGGGTTTCCTACGAGCAGTACTTC. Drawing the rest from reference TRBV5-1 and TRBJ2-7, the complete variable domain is KAGVTQTPRYLIKTRGQQVTLSCSPISGHRSVSWYQQTPGQGLQFLFEYFSETQRNKGNFPGRFSGRQFSNSRSEMNVSTLELGDSALYLCASSFSRVSYEQYFGPGTRLTVT.